One sample yielded the 19 T cell receptor beta chains listed below, sequenced in a study of blood T cell repertoires in COVID-19. The method was immunoSEQ multiplex PCR; TCRdb's version includes in-frame clones alone and lacks a portion of them. The profile shows around 150,000 clones, 88% of them singletons. Sequences were obtained from peripheral blood. The receptors originated from a human donor with COVID-19, enrolled during active disease. The donor label of this sample is uncertain.

V and J are TRBV11-2 and TRBJ1-1, with a tentative D call TRBD1 (6 bases). This CDR3 has 15 residues. V was clipped by 0 bases and J by 3 bases, with 11 bases between them. CDR1 is SGHAT, CDR2 FQNNGV, per germline. The CDR3 is CASSLEWTADTEAFF. The CDR3 DNA reads as TGTGCCAGCAGCTTAGAGTGGACAGCTGACACTGAAGCTTTCTTT.

The chain links TRBV7-9 to TRBJ1-1; D unclear. The CDR3 is 14 residues long. Germline CDR1 is SEHNR and CDR2 is FQNEAQ (reference sequence). V was cut by 2 bases and J by 4 bases, with 11 bases left in between. CDR3 nucleotides: TGTGCCAGCAGCTTAACGGACTCACGCACTGAAGCTTTCTTT. It specifies CASSLTDSRTEAFF.

The rearrangement links TRBV6-5 to TRBJ1-1; D not resolved. The CDR3 contains 13 residues. Trimming pared 10 bases from V and 5 bases from J, leaving 17 bases between. Looked up from germline, CDR1 is MNHEY and CDR2 is SVGAGI. This CDR3 reads CAIGLGRGTEAFF. CDR3 DNA: TGTGCCATCGGATTAGGAAGAGGGACTGAAGCTTTCTTT.

The chain recombines TRBV6-6 with TRBJ1-1; 7 positions match TRBD1. Looked up from germline, CDR1 is MNHNY and CDR2 is SVGAGI (reference sequence). This CDR3 is 14 amino acids long. The V gene end was trimmed by 5 bases and the J gene end by 3 bases; junction bases not matched to a gene: 6. The CDR3 DNA is TGTGCCAGCAGTCGTTTCAGGGGGGACACTGAAGCTTTCTTT. Its translation is CASSRFRGDTEAFF.

The rearrangement links TRBV3-1 (or the pseudogene TRBV3-2) to TRBJ2-5, with TRBD2 identical over 8 bases. The germline V gene encodes CDR1 LGHDT and CDR2 YNNKEL (reference sequence). V was clipped by 1 base and J by 3 bases; unmatched bases: 7. The CDR3 totals 16 residues. In DNA, the CDR3 is TGTGCCAGCAGCCAAGGTCGGGGGGGGCGGGAAGAGACCCAGTACTTC. It yields the protein CASSQGRGGREETQYF.

The chain joins TRBV11-2 to TRBJ1-1; D may be TRBD1 (6 bases). Germline V lookup: CDR1 SGHAT, CDR2 FQNNGV. The CDR3 runs 13 residues. V was trimmed by 6 bases and J by 2 bases, leaving 10 bases between them. The CDR3 here is CASSSGDNTEAFF. In nucleotides, the CDR3 is TGTGCCAGCAGTTCAGGGGATAACACTGAAGCTTTCTTT.

The DNA of the CDR3 is TGTGCCGTGTTGGGACAAATGAACACTGAAGCTTTCTTT. It specifies CAVLGQMNTEAFF. V is TRBV28 and J is TRBJ1-1; maybe TRBD1 (6 bases). The CDR3 extends over 13 amino acids. The ends were cut back, 11 bases at V and 0 bases at J, with 13 bases in the middle. Germline V lookup: CDR1 MDHEN, CDR2 SYDVKM.

This sequence joins TRBV5-1 and TRBJ1-1; D might be TRBD1 (6 bases). Between the trimmed V and J ends, which lost 4 bases and 4 bases, there was a span of 14 bases. Germline V gene sequence: CDR1 SGHRS, CDR2 YFSETQ. The CDR3 loop spans 14 amino acids. CDR3 sequence: CASSSSQGSTEAFF. Here the CDR3 DNA reads TGCGCCAGCAGCAGCTCCCAGGGGAGCACTGAAGCTTTCTTT.

This clone occurred a few times. The genes are TRBV30 and TRBJ2-3; 14 bases are a match to TRBD2. The CDR3 has 15 residues. The V segment lost 5 bases and the J segment 8 bases; nucleotides outside the gene matches: 9. From germline, CDR1 is GTSNPN and CDR2 SVGIG (reference sequence). CDR3 residues: CAWGPGTSGRSTQYF. The CDR3, as DNA: TGTGCCTGGGGACCCGGGACTAGCGGGAGAAGTACGCAGTATTTT. Supplemented by reference TRBV30 and TRBJ2-3, the full variable domain reads SQTIHQWPATLVQPVGSPLSLECTVEGTSNPNLYWYRQAAGRGLQLLFYSVGIGQISSEVPQNLSASRPQDRQFILSSKKLLLSDSGFYLCAWGPGTSGRSTQYFGPGTRLTVL.

As DNA, the CDR3 is TGTGCCAGCAGTTTAAACCAGGGGGCGAGGGGCTACACCTTC. Translated, it gives CASSLNQGARGYTF. This chain uses TRBV28 with TRBJ1-2; 8 bases match TRBD1. The CDR3 has 14 residues. Germline-derived CDR1 and CDR2 are MDHEN and SYDVKM. Trimming cost V 2 bases and J 8 bases; bases outside gene matches: 7.

This chain joins TRBV5-1 and TRBJ2-2, with D possibly being TRBD1 (6 bases). V lost 3 bases, J lost 2 bases, and 17 bases lay in between. From germline, CDR1 is SGHRS and CDR2 YFSETQ. The CDR3 is made up of 17 amino acids. This CDR3 is CASSSTGTRPNTGELFF. The CDR3 nucleotides are TGCGCCAGCAGCTCCACCGGGACAAGGCCAAACACCGGGGAGCTGTTTTTT.

This clone was detected only once. This sequence joins TRBV6-1 and TRBJ1-2; 9 bases align to TRBD1. V dropped 3 bases and J dropped 3; count of bases not matched to a gene: 8. Germline V gives CDR1 MNHNS, CDR2 SASEGT. The CDR3 is made up of 16 amino acids. The chain's CDR3 is CASSDHWTGADYGYTF. The CDR3 DNA reads as TGTGCCAGCAGTGACCACTGGACAGGGGCGGACTATGGCTACACCTTC.

The chain joins TRBV28 to TRBJ1-6, with D uncertain. CDR3 size: 15 residues. V was pared by 8 bases and J by 1 base, with 12 bases between. CDR1 is MDHEN and CDR2 is SYDVKM in the germline V gene. CDR3 residues: CASVTGGSYNSPLHF. For the CDR3, the DNA is TGTGCCAGCGTAACGGGCGGGTCCTATAATTCACCCCTCCACTTT.

The chain has TRBV5-1 and TRBJ2-5; 9 nucleotides agree with TRBD1. There are 14 residues in the CDR3. Trimming cost V 7 bases and J 2 bases; bases outside gene matches: 6. CDR1 and CDR2 (germline): SGHRS, YFSETQ. The CDR3 DNA reads as TGCGCCAGCGGGACAGGGACAGCACAAGAGACCCAGTACTTC. Translating gives CASGTGTAQETQYF.

The gene calls are TRBV3-1 (or the pseudogene TRBV3-2) and TRBJ1-6; the D gene is possibly TRBD1 (5 bases). The germline V gene encodes CDR1 LGHDT and CDR2 YNNKEL (reference sequence). This CDR3 has 16 amino acids. Deletions cut 4 bases from V and 9 bases from J, with 19 bases between. The CDR3 DNA is TGTGCCAGCAGCCTCGAAGGGGCAGAAGGATCTTCACCCCTCCACTTT. Translation gives CASSLEGAEGSSPLHF.

The chain is built from TRBV15 and TRBJ1-1; tentative D call: TRBD1 (6 bases). Trimming cost V 5 bases and J 5 bases, with 12 bases left between them. Looked up from germline, CDR1 is LNHNV and CDR2 is YYDKDF (reference sequence). The CDR3 length is 13 residues. CDR3 in DNA: TGTGCCACCAGCCTTACAGGGAAAACTGAAGCTTTCTTT. Translation gives CATSLTGKTEAFF.

CDR3 DNA sequence: TGTGCCAGCAGCCAAGGGACAGGGAGCGGAAACACCATATATTTT. As protein: CASSQGTGSGNTIYF. The chain couples TRBV3-1 (or the pseudogene TRBV3-2) to TRBJ1-3, with 8 bases that match TRBD1. The CDR3 is made up of 15 amino acids. The ends lost 1 base at V and 4 bases at J; junction bases unmatched: 3. CDR1 and CDR2 from the germline V gene are LGHDT and YNNKEL (reference sequence).

The chain recombines TRBV11-2 with TRBJ2-3, with 9 nucleotides matching TRBD2. The germline CDR1 and CDR2 sequences are SGHAT and FQNNGV. CDR3 length: 17 residues. V lost 1 base, J lost 5 bases, and 10 bases stayed unmatched. The CDR3 reads CASSLGDGGGAVDTQYF. For the CDR3, the DNA is TGTGCCAGCAGCTTAGGTGACGGCGGGGGGGCGGTAGATACGCAGTATTTT.

The chain carries TRBV27 and TRBJ1-3; a possible D gene is TRBD1 (6 bases). The germline V gene encodes CDR1 MNHEY and CDR2 SMNVEV (reference sequence). The CDR3 runs to 15 residues. V was clipped by 3 bases and J by 0 bases, with 9 bases between them. The DNA for the CDR3 is TGTGCCAGCAGTTTGACAGGATCCTCTGGAAACACCATATATTTT. Residues: CASSLTGSSGNTIYF.